The rows below give T cell receptor beta chains drawn from one sample of a study of blood T cell repertoires in COVID-19. Some clones are missing from TCRdb's copy, which holds only in-frame ones; the method was immunoSEQ multiplex PCR. The repertoire holds about 190,000 clones, 84% seen once, with about a fifth in the top ten. The sample consisted of peripheral blood. These receptors were taken from a human donor in a cohort sampled during active COVID-19. Each CDR3 is given with its conserved first and last residue. The D gene is left open where the match is weak. Clone sizes are given selectively: once, few, many, or a class where the clone is expanded.

D gene	J gene	clone size	CDR3 length	V gene	CDR3 protein	CDR3 DNA
TRBD2	TRBJ2-7	-	12	TRBV10-3	CAISGGGYEQYF	TGTGCCATCAGTGGGGGGGGCTACGAGCAGTACTTC
TRBD2	TRBJ2-5	-	18	TRBV19	CASSIRGLAGGTQETQYF	TGTGCCAGTAGTATAAGGGGACTAGCGGGGGGAACCCAAGAGACCCAGTACTTC
-	TRBJ1-5	-	20	TRBV10-3	CAISESAVFDGRLDNQPQHF	TGTGCCATCAGTGAGTCAGCGGTTTTTGACGGACGACTGGACAATCAGCCCCAGCATTTT
TRBD2	TRBJ2-1	-	14	TRBV11-1	CASSFSGGHYGQFF	TGTGCCAGCAGCTTTTCGGGAGGGCATTACGGGCAGTTCTTC
TRBD2	TRBJ2-1	-	15	TRBV18	CASSLSRGIPNEQFF	TGTGCCAGCTCACTCTCGCGGGGGATACCCAATGAGCAGTTCTTC
-	TRBJ1-2	-	13	TRBV19	CASSLSGEGGYTF	TGTGCCAGTAGTCTTTCAGGGGAGGGAGGCTACACCTTC
TRBD1	TRBJ1-4	-	15	TRBV2	CASSEGGTGGEKLFF	TGTGCCAGCAGTGAAGGGGGGACAGGGGGAGAAAAACTGTTTTTT
-	TRBJ1-2	-	13	TRBV18	CASSPDSNYGYTF	TGTGCCAGCTCGCCCGATAGCAACTATGGCTACACCTTC
TRBD2	TRBJ2-5	-	16	TRBV24-1	CATSDLGRGGKETQYF	TGTGCCACCAGTGATTTAGGACGGGGGGGAAAAGAGACCCAGTACTTC
TRBD1	TRBJ1-3	-	15	TRBV6-1	CASSEVRTGGNTIYF	TGTGCCAGCAGTGAAGTCAGGACAGGGGGGAACACCATATATTTT
-	TRBJ1-1	-	13	TRBV5-1	CASSLAPGPEAFF	TGCGCCAGCAGCTTGGCACCAGGGCCTGAAGCTTTCTTT
-	TRBJ2-3	few	14	TRBV10-1	CASSESGVRDTQYF	TGCGCCAGCAGTGAGTCCGGGGTCCGGGATACGCAGTATTTT
TRBD1	TRBJ1-3	-	15	TRBV4-1	CASSLAGTGGNTIYF	TGCGCCAGCAGCCTTGCGGGGACAGGCGGAAACACCATATATTTT
-	TRBJ2-2	-	14	TRBV5-1	CASSSTGNTGELFF	TGCGCCAGCAGCTCGACAGGGAACACCGGGGAGCTGTTTTTT
-	TRBJ1-5	-	13	TRBV2	CASSQGPYQPQHF	TGTGCCAGCAGCCAGGGTCCCTATCAGCCCCAGCATTTT
TRBD1	TRBJ1-2	-	14	TRBV28	CASSRQGESYGYTF	TGTGCCAGCTCTCGACAGGGGGAGAGCTATGGCTACACCTTC
TRBD2	TRBJ2-1	-	17	TRBV7-2	CASSPGGLAGRGNEQFF	TGTGCCAGCAGCCCCGGCGGACTAGCGGGCCGAGGCAATGAGCAGTTCTTC
-	TRBJ1-5	once	13	TRBV6-1	CASSDLRNQPQHF	TGTGCCAGCAGTGATCTGAGAAATCAGCCCCAGCATTTT
-	TRBJ2-1	-	13	TRBV12-3/TRBV12-4	CASSQVGPGPSFF	TGTGCCAGCAGTCAGGTGGGGCCGGGTCCCTCGTTCTTC
-	TRBJ1-1	once	12	TRBV7-8	CASSFNRERAFF	TGTGCCAGCAGCTTTAACAGAGAACGAGCTTTCTTT
TRBD2	TRBJ2-7	-	15	TRBV28	CASIPSTSGRLEQYF	TGTGCCAGCATCCCCTCGACTAGCGGGCGGCTCGAGCAGTACTTC
-	TRBJ1-1	few	15	TRBV4-2	CASSRLTPGGTEAFF	TGTGCCAGCAGCCGATTAACCCCGGGCGGGACTGAAGCTTTCTTT
TRBD1	TRBJ1-5	-	15	TRBV2	CASMGRDRGVQPQHF	TGTGCCAGCATGGGGAGGGACAGGGGTGTGCAGCCCCAGCATTTT
TRBD1	TRBJ2-2	-	15	TRBV5-1	CASSEGQGGTGELFF	TGCGCCAGCAGTGAAGGACAGGGGGGAACCGGGGAGCTGTTTTTT
-	TRBJ1-6	-	13	TRBV27	CASSLEYRSPLHF	TGTGCCAGCAGTTTGGAGTACAGGTCACCCCTCCACTTT
TRBD2	TRBJ2-5	few	16	TRBV5-5	CASSLGGLAEQETQYF	TGTGCCAGCAGCTTGGGAGGACTAGCGGAGCAAGAGACCCAGTACTTC
-	TRBJ2-5	-	14	TRBV5-1	CASNPGGYQETQYF	TGCGCCAGCAACCCAGGAGGGTACCAAGAGACCCAGTACTTC
TRBD1	TRBJ1-4	-	13	TRBV29-1	CSVDGQGSEKLFF	TGCAGCGTTGACGGACAGGGAAGTGAAAAACTGTTTTTT
-	TRBJ1-1	-	12	TRBV6-5	CASSLRDTEAFF	TGTGCCAGCAGTTTGAGGGACACTGAAGCTTTCTTT
TRBD1	TRBJ2-1	-	18	TRBV24-1	CATSDWAGQGSSYNEQFF	TGTGCCACCAGTGATTGGGCCGGACAGGGGAGCTCCTACAATGAGCAGTTCTTC
-	TRBJ2-2	-	14	TRBV2	CASNGQTNTGELFF	TGTGCTTCAAACGGACAGACCAACACCGGGGAGCTGTTTTTT
TRBD2	TRBJ2-5	-	15	TRBV7-9	CASSVRWEGTETQYF	TGTGCCAGCAGCGTCCGGTGGGAGGGGACGGAGACCCAGTACTTC
-	TRBJ1-6	-	15	TRBV10-3	CAISERGGVNSPLHF	TGTGCCATCAGTGAGCGGGGGGGCGTGAATTCACCCCTCCACTTT
-	TRBJ2-7	-	14	TRBV11-1	CASSLIGGSVEQYF	TGTGCCAGCAGCTTAATTGGGGGGTCAGTCGAGCAGTACTTC
-	TRBJ2-1	-	16	TRBV5-8	CASSRELLVYHNEQFF	TGTGCCAGCAGCCGTGAATTACTAGTTTACCACAATGAGCAGTTCTTC
TRBD1	TRBJ2-7	-	15	TRBV5-4	CASSLGPGTGNEQYF	TGTGCCAGCAGCCTCGGCCCCGGGACAGGGAACGAGCAGTACTTC
-	TRBJ1-2	-	13	TRBV5-1	CASTSVGGYGYTF	TGCGCCAGCACTTCCGTGGGGGGCTATGGCTACACCTTC
TRBD1	TRBJ2-2	-	17	TRBV5-6	CASSRYDTGGRTGELFF	TGTGCCAGCAGCCGTTACGACACAGGGGGCAGGACCGGGGAGCTGTTTTTT
TRBD1	TRBJ1-6	-	15	TRBV2	CASSFTDRVNSPLHF	TGTGCCAGCAGTTTCACGGACAGGGTTAATTCACCCCTCCACTTT
-	TRBJ2-2	-	16	TRBV7-6	CASSLAGSLPAGELFF	TGTGCCAGCAGCTTAGCGGGTAGCCTCCCCGCCGGGGAGCTGTTTTTT
-	TRBJ2-3	-	16	TRBV11-3	CASSLGRRGNTDTQYF	TGTGCCAGCAGCTTAGGCAGAAGGGGTAACACAGATACGCAGTATTTT
TRBD1	TRBJ1-2	few	14	TRBV5-4	CASSFGQGAGGYTF	TGTGCCAGCAGCTTCGGACAGGGGGCGGGTGGCTACACCTTC
-	TRBJ1-1	-	13	TRBV28	CASSLSSRTEAFF	TGTGCCAGCAGTTTAAGTTCCAGGACTGAAGCTTTCTTT
-	TRBJ2-5	few	14	TRBV5-6	CASSKYPSVETQYF	TGTGCCAGCAGCAAGTACCCTAGCGTCGAGACCCAGTACTTC
-	TRBJ2-4	-	15	TRBV6-5	CASSSDSIAKNIQYF	TGTGCCAGCAGTTCGGACAGCATAGCCAAAAACATTCAGTACTTC
TRBD2	TRBJ2-1	-	15	TRBV5-1	CASSGGTSGYNEQFF	TGCGCCAGCAGCGGTGGGACTAGCGGATACAATGAGCAGTTCTTC
-	TRBJ1-1	-	12	TRBV7-9	CASSTTGFEAFF	TGTGCCAGCAGCACGACGGGTTTTGAAGCTTTCTTT